Included here is one T cell receptor (beta chain) sequence, with context. The entry originates in a study of shared clonotypes between healthy human individuals. Some clones are missing from TCRdb's copy, which holds only in-frame ones; the method was immunoSEQ multiplex PCR. Of 550,000 to 850,000 clones in the sample, 74% were seen once. This receptor was obtained from a woman between 25 and 40 years old in good health. The sequenced sample was memory CD4+ T cells sorted from blood. Subset noted: CD45RA-negative fraction.

CDR3 in DNA: TGTGCCAGTAGTCCATTCGGGACAGGGGTCTACGAGCAGTACTTC. It encodes CASSPFGTGVYEQYF. The rearrangement uses TRBV19 and TRBJ2-7, with 10 nucleotides matching TRBD1. Trimming cost V 5 bases and J 3 bases; bases outside gene matches: 7. CDR3 length equals 15 residues. Germline CDR1 is LNHDA and CDR2 is SQIVND (reference sequence). Based on the CDR3 plus reference TRBV19 and TRBJ2-7, the full variable domain is DGGITQSPKYLFRKEGQNVTLSCEQNLNHDAMYWYRQDPGQGLRLIYYSQIVNDFQKGDIAEGYSVSREKKESFPLTVTSAQKNPTAFYLCASSPFGTGVYEQYFGPGTRLTVT.